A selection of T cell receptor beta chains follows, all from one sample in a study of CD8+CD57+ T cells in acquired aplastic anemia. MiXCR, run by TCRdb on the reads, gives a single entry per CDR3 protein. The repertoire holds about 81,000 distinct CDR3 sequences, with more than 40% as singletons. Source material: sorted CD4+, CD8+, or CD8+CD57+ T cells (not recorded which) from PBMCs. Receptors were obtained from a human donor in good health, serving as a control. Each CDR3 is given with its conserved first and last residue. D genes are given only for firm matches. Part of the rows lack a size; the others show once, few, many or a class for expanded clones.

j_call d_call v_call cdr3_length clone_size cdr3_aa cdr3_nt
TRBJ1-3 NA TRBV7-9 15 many CASSLGRGTGNTIYF TGTGCCAGCAGCTTAGGTAGGGGAACTGGAAACACCATATATTTT
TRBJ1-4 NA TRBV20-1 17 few CSARQTTPGTNIEKLFF TGCAGTGCTAGACAGACCACACCGGGGACTAATATCGAAAAACTGTTTTTT
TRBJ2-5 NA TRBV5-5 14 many CASSFWTDQETQYF TGTGCCAGCAGCTTTTGGACAGATCAAGAGACCCAGTACTTC
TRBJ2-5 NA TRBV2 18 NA CASSKFTGHGGSEETQYF TGTGCCAGCAGTAAATTCACGGGGCACGGGGGCAGTGAAGAGACCCAGTACTTC
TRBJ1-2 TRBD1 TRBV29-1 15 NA CSVETDRVDYYGYTF TGCAGCGTTGAGACGGACAGGGTCGATTACTATGGCTACACCTTC
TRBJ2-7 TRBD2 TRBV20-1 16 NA CSASEQREKGRYEQYF TGCAGTGCTAGTGAGCAGCGGGAGAAAGGGAGATACGAGCAGTACTTC
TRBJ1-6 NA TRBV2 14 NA CASSEGRGNSPLHF TGTGCCAGCAGTGAAGGTCGGGGGAATTCACCCCTCCACTTT
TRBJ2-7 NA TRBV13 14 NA CASSHLQEAHEQYF TGTGCCAGCAGCCACCTTCAGGAGGCGCACGAGCAGTACTTC
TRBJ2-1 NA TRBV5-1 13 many CASSEALGDEQFF TGCGCCAGCAGCGAGGCCTTAGGTGATGAGCAGTTCTTC
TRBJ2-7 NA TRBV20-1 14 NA CSASGGTVTYEQYF TGCAGTGCTAGTGGAGGGACAGTAACCTACGAGCAGTACTTC
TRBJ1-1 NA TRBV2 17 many CAVRGGLKTVMNTEAFF TGTGCAGTAAGAGGTGGACTGAAAACAGTTATGAACACTGAAGCTTTCTTT
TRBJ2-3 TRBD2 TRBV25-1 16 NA CASSALAGPSTDTQYF TGTGCCAGCAGTGCCCTAGCGGGCCCTAGCACAGATACGCAGTATTTT
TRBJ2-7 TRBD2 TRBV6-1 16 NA CASSEALRLAGEEQYF TGTGCCAGCAGTGAAGCGCTTCGACTAGCGGGGGAAGAGCAGTACTTC